The text below deals with one TCR beta chain. Looked up from germline, CDR1 is SQVTM and CDR2 is ANQGSEA. The V end lost 3 bases, the J end lost 4 bases, and 14 bases lay between the germline ends. The CDR3 sequence is 14 residues long. Sampling of blood occurred at baseline, cycle 4 day 1, and cycle 7 day 1. Repertoires were generated with immunoSEQ multiplex PCR, while TCRdb's copy carries only in-frame clones and drops some. The repertoire has tens of thousands of clones, approximately 84% of them found once; the top ten carry 25% to 30%. These data are taken from a study of OX40 agonist ivuxolimab in advanced cancers. About the study: The study treated patients with ivuxolimab, an agonistic anti-OX40 (CD134) antibody. Eligibility admitted prior anti-PD-1, anti-PD-L1 or anti-CTLA-4 therapy; around 42% had some. Dose-escalation patients were diagnosed with hepatocellular carcinoma, melanoma, renal cell cancer or head and neck cancer.

This sequence joins TRBV29-1 and TRBJ2-3, with D maybe TRBD2 (6 bases). Here the sequenced sample was CD4+ or CD8+ T cells sorted from blood, taken in a trial of the OX40 agonist ivuxolimab. The TCR sequence derives from an adult with an advanced solid tumor such as melanoma, head and neck, liver or kidney cancer. The CDR3 region has the DNA TGCAGCGTTGAGAGGCGGGGTGGGGCAGATACGCAGTATTTT. Amino acid sequence: CSVERRGGADTQYF.